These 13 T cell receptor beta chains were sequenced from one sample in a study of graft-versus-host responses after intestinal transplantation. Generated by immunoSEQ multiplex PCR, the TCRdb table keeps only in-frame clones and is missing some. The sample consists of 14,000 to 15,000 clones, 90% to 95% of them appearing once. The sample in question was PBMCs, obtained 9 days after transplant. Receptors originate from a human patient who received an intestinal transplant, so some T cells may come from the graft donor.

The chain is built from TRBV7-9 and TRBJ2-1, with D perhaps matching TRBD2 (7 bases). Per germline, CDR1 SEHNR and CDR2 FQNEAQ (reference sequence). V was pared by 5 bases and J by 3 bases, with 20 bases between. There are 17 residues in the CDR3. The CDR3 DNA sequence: TGTGCCAGCAGCCCCTGGACAGTAAAGCGGGGCTACAATGAGCAGTTCTTC. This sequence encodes CASSPWTVKRGYNEQFF.

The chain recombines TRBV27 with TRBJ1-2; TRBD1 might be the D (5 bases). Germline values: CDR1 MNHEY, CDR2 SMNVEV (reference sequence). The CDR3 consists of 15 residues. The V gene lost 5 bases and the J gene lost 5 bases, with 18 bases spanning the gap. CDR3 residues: CASSPHPGKGYGYTF. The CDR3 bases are TGTGCCAGCAGTCCCCACCCAGGGAAGGGTTATGGCTACACCTTC.

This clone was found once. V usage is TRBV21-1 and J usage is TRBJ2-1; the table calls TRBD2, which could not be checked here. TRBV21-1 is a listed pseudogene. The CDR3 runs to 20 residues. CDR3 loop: CASSRSGGLAGWRAYNEQFF. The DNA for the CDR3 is TGTGCCAGCAGCCGTTCTGGAGGACTAGCGGGCTGGCGGGCCTACAATGAGCAGTTCTTC.

CDR3: CASAKKRGATGNTIYF. DNA of the CDR3: TGTGCCAGCGCTAAAAAACGGGGAGCCACTGGAAACACCATATATTTT. The rearrangement joins TRBV28 to TRBJ1-3; D remains unclear. CDR1 is MDHEN and CDR2 is SYDVKM in the germline V gene. Deletions cut 8 bases from V and 2 bases from J, with 19 bases between. This CDR3 contains 16 residues. Variable domain in full (rest from reference TRBV28 and TRBJ1-3): DVKVTQSSRYLVKRTGEKVFLECVQDMDHENMFWYRQDPGLGLRLIYFSYDVKMKEKGDIPEGYSVSREKKERFSLILESASTNQTSMYLCASAKKRGATGNTIYFGEGSWLTVV.

CDR3 sequence (DNA): TGTGCCAGCAATAATGAAGCAAACACTGAAGCTTTCTTT. As protein: CASNNEANTEAFF. V usage is TRBV6-5 and J usage is TRBJ1-1; the D is unclear. Germline CDR1 and CDR2: MNHEY and SVGAGI. The V end lost 7 bases, the J end lost 2 bases, and 11 bases lay between the germline ends. The CDR3 length is 13 residues.

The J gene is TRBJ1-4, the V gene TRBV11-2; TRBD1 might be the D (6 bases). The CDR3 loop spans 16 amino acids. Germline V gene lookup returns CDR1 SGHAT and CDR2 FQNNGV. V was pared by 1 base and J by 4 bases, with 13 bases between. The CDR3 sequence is CASSLGGGGFNEKLFF. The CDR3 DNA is TGTGCCAGCAGCTTAGGAGGGGGGGGGTTTAATGAAAAACTGTTTTTT.

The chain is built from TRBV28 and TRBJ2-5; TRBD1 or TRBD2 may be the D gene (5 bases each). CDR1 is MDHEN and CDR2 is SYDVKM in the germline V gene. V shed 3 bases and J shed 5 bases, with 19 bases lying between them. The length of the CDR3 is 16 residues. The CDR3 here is CASSFHRDALWETQYF. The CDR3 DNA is TGTGCCAGCAGTTTCCACCGGGACGCCCTATGGGAGACCCAGTACTTC.

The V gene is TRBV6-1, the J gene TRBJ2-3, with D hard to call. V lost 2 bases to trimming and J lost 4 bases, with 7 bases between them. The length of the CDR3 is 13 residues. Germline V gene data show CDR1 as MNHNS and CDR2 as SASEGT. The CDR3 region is CASSERWADTQYF. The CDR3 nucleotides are TGTGCCAGCAGTGAAAGGTGGGCAGATACGCAGTATTTT.

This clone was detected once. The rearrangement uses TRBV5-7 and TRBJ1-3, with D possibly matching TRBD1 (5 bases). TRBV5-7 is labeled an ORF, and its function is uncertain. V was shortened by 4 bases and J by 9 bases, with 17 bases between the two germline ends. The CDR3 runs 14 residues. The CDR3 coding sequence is TGTGCCAGCAGCCGGACATGGGAGCGGGGCACCATATATTTT. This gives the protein CASSRTWERGTIYF.

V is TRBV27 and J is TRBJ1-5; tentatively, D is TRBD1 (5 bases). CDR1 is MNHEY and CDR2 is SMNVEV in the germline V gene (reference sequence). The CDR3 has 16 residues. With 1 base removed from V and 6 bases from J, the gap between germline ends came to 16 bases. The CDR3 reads CASSLFPGNRGQPQHF. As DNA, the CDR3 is TGTGCCAGCAGTTTATTTCCAGGGAACAGAGGTCAGCCCCAGCATTTT.

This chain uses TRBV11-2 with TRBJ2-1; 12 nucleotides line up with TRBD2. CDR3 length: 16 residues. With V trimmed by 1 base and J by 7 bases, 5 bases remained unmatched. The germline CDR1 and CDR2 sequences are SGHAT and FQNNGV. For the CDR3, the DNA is TGTGCCAGCAGCTTAGCTGGACTAGCGGGACCTAATGAGCAGTTCTTC. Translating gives CASSLAGLAGPNEQFF.

CDR3 sequence: CASSSLLAGGHNEQFF. Here the CDR3 DNA reads TGTGCCAGCAGTTCGCTACTAGCGGGAGGCCACAATGAGCAGTTCTTC. V and J are TRBV28 and TRBJ2-1; 12 nucleotides agree with TRBD2. Germline values: CDR1 MDHEN, CDR2 SYDVKM. V was clipped by 4 bases and J by 5 bases; unmatched bases: 6. The length of the CDR3 is 16 residues.

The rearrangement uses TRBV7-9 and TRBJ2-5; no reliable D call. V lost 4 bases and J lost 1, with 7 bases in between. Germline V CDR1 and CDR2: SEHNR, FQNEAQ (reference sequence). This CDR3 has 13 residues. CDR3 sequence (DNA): TGTGCCAGCAGCTCCGCCGCCCAAGAGACCCAGTACTTC. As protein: CASSSAAQETQYF. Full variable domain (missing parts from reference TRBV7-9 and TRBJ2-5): DTGVSQNPRHKITKRGQNVTFRCDPISEHNRLYWYRQTLGQGPEFLTYFQNEAQLEKSRLLSDRFSAERPKGSFSTLEIQRTEQGDSAMYLCASSSAAQETQYFGPGTRLLVL.